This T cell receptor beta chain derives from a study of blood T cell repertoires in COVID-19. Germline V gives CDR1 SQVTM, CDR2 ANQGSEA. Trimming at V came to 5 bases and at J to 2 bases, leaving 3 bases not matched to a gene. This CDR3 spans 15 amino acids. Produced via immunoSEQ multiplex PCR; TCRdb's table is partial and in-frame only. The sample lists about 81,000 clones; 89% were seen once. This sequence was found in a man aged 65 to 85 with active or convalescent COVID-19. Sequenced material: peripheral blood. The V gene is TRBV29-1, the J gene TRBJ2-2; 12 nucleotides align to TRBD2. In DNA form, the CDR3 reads TGCAGCGTTTCACTAGCGGGGGGAAACACCGGGGAGCTGTTTTTT. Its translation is CSVSLAGGNTGELFF.